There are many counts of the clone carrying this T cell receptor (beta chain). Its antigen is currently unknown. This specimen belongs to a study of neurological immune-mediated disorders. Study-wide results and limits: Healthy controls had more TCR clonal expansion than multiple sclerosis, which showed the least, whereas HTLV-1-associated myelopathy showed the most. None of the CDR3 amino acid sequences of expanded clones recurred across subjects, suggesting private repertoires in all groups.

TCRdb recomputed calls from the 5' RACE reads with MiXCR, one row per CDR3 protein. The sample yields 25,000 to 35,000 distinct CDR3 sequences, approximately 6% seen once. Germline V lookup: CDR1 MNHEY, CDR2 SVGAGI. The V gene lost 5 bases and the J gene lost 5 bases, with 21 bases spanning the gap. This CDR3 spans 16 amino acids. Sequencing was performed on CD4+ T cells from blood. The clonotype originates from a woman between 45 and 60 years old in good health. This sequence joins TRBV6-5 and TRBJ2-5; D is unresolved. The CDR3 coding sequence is TGTGCCAGCAGTCGACCTTTGTTTGGGGTCGGGGAGACCCAGTACTTC. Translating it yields CASSRPLFGVGETQYF.